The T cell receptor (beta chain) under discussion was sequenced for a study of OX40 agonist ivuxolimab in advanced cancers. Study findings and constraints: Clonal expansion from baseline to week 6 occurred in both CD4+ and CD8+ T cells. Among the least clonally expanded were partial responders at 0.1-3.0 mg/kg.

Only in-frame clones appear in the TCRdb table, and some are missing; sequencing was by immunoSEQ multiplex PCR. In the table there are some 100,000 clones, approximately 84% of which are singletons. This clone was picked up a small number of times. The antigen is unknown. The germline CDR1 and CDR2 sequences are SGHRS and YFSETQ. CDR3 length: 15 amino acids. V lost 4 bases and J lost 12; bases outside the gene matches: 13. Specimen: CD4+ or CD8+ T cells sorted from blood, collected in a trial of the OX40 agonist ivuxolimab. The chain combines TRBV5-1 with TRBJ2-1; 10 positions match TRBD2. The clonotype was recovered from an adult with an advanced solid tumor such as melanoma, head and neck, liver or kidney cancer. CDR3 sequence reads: CASSKGTSDHSWQFF. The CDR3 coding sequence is TGCGCCAGCAGCAAGGGGACTAGCGACCACTCCTGGCAGTTCTTC.